This entry features one TCR beta chain sequence. Its specificity is not known. The data stem from a study of blood T cells in healthy people across ages. A second PCR, run for about 7 to 11 cycles, used a sample-barcoded 5' primer plus a J-beta primer mix. Using its own MiXCR run on the 5' RACE reads, TCRdb lists one record per CDR3 protein. The sample includes 700,000 or so distinct CDR3 sequences, around 43% of them seen just once. Study-level points and caveats: Naive CD4+ cells and diversity were both higher in long-lived donors than in aged donors.

This CDR3 comprises 15 residues. Germline loops: CDR1 MNHEY, CDR2 SMNVEV (reference sequence). V was clipped by 3 bases and J by 6 bases, with 17 bases between them. The sequence came from a man older than 75 in good health. The chain is built from TRBV27 and TRBJ2-5; D unresolved. Sequences were obtained from blood. Here the CDR3 reads CASSLSVGVPKTQYF. The CDR3 DNA sequence: TGTGCCAGCAGTTTGTCTGTGGGCGTCCCAAAGACCCAGTACTTC.